This T cell receptor beta chain was obtained from a study of T cells in narcolepsy. Notes on the study in general: Autoreactive clonotypes reportedly recurred in blood of same and different patients, not controls. Comparing one patient's CSF and blood CD4+ clonotypes highlighted HCRT- and TRIB2-specific autoreactive clonotypes.

Concerning this clone: As yet, its antigen is unknown.

V gave up 5 bases and J gave up 4 bases, with 14 bases separating them. Germline lookup yields CDR1 LNHDA and CDR2 SQIVND (reference sequence). The CDR3 is 14 amino acids. Sequencing used immunoSEQ multiplex PCR; TCRdb keeps in-frame clones, though not all of them. The repertoire has about 25,000 clones, around 85% of them found once; the top ten carry 0.71%. Sequenced material: CD45RA- memory CD4+ T cells from PBMCs. The source of this sequence is a human donor with narcolepsy. This chain connects TRBV19 to TRBJ1-1; possible D gene TRBD1, 5 bases. The CDR3, as DNA: TGTGCCAGTAGTCCCTTTTGGGGGAGCACTGAAGCTTTCTTT. Translated, it gives CASSPFWGSTEAFF.